The 6 T cell receptor beta chains reported below all come from one sample, sequenced in a study of vaccination effects on CD4 cells after COVID-19 (dated by TCRdb to between 2022 and 2023). Libraries were built with the immunoSEQ multiplex PCR assay. The clones in this table, taken by TCRdb from immuneACCESS, are in-frame only. Not every clone is retained; where verified, under half of the shortfall comes from an unresolved V gene, and the cause of the rest is unknown. The sample table holds some 68,000 clones, of which 80% were seen once. Less than 15% of the sample is in the top ten clones. In the ViraFEST assay, PBMC were stimulated with viral peptide pools, and antigen-specific CD4+ T cell clonotypes were then identified by expansion using TCR sequencing. After less than 13 days of culture, CD4+ T cells were isolated with the EasySep CD4+ T cell isolation kit. The absence of prior SARS-CoV-2 infection in healthy vaccine recipients was confirmed by negative nucleocapsid antibodies before and after vaccination.

No antigens are known for them. The specimen was CD4+ T cells from PBMCs cultured with SARS-CoV-2 spike peptides, collected before COVID-19 vaccination. The cell subset or site label here, explained by the study, means: SARS-CoV-2 spike overlapping peptide pool stimulation. The receptor source for this set is a human donor who received a COVID-19 vaccine.

The V gene is TRBV3-1 (or the pseudogene TRBV3-2), the J gene TRBJ2-2, with D uncertain. Trimming removed 5 bases at V and 0 bases at J, with 7 bases between. This CDR3 spans 14 amino acids. Germline CDR1 LGHDT, CDR2 YNNKEL (reference sequence). CDR3 loop: CASSAQTNTGELFF. CDR3 bases: TGTGCCAGCAGCGCCCAGACGAACACCGGGGAGCTGTTTTTT.

This CDR3 reads CASSVNMRGGRETQYF. For the CDR3, the DNA is TGTGCCAGCAGCGTAAATATGCGGGGGGGCAGAGAGACCCAGTACTTC. The chain has TRBV7-2 and TRBJ2-5; 9 positions match TRBD2. The J segment lost 4 bases and the V segment lost 5 bases, leaving 11 bases of the junction unmatched. Germline V gives CDR1 SGHTA, CDR2 FQGNSA. The CDR3 has 16 amino acids.

The chain is built from TRBV15 and TRBJ1-2; tentatively, D is TRBD1 (6 bases). CDR3 length equals 14 residues. CDR1 is LNHNV, CDR2 YYDKDF, per germline (reference sequence). Trimming removed 6 bases at V and 8 bases at J, with 19 bases between. CDR3 sequence reads: CATRGSVAGEGYTF. Here the CDR3 DNA reads TGTGCCACCAGGGGAAGCGTGGCAGGGGAGGGCTACACCTTC.

The J gene is TRBJ1-5, the V gene TRBV24-1; 8 bases match TRBD1. The V gene's germline CDR1 is KGHDR and CDR2 SFDVKD. This CDR3 is built from 17 residues. V was pared by 7 bases and J by 0 bases, with 10 bases of the junction left unmatched. As DNA, the CDR3 is TGTGCCACCAGGGCGACAGGGGACCCCCTTAGCAATCAGCCCCAGCATTTT. It yields the protein CATRATGDPLSNQPQHF.

The chain links TRBV24-1 to TRBJ1-2; the match to TRBD1 covers 8 bases. The CDR3 spans 14 residues. The V and J ends lost 1 base and 8 bases, in that order; junction bases with no gene match: 5. Germline lookup yields CDR1 KGHDR and CDR2 SFDVKD. The CDR3 region is CATSDFGQGGGYTF. The CDR3 DNA reads TGTGCCACCAGTGATTTTGGACAGGGTGGAGGCTACACCTTC.

J is TRBJ1-6 and V is TRBV4-2; 10 bases align to TRBD1. V shed 5 bases and J 9 bases; nucleotides not matched to a gene: 4. Germline assignment: CDR1 LGHNA and CDR2 YNFKEQ. The CDR3 totals 14 residues. The CDR3 protein is CASSSGTGASPLHF. For the CDR3, the DNA is TGTGCCAGCAGCTCCGGGACAGGGGCTTCACCCCTCCACTTT.